This T cell receptor beta chain was recorded in a study of control samples from healthy donors and cancer patients (dated by TCRdb to about 2020). Note on this clone: The antigen this receptor binds is unknown. No much larger clonotype is one base removed from it; base qualities were not supplied.

Library generation was performed with the immunoSEQ multiplex PCR assay. The table was pulled from immuneACCESS by TCRdb, which kept in-frame rearrangements only. Such tables lose some clones; where checked, under half of the loss comes from unresolved V genes, and the rest has no known cause. Recorded for this sample are 210,000 or so clones; about 90% of them occurred a single time. The ten largest clones capture approximately 1.8% of the sample. The source is a man aged 30-40 years in good health. Material: blood.

CDR3 loop: CASSSRGAGSSSYNEQFF. DNA sequence: TGTGCCAGCAGCAGCAGGGGGGCAGGATCAAGCTCCTACAATGAGCAGTTCTTC. The rearranged chain carries TRBV7-9 and TRBJ2-1; a weak D assignment points to TRBD1 (7 bases agree). As encoded in the germline V gene (reference sequence), CDR1 is SEHNR while CDR2 is FQNEAQ. The germline ends are 20 bases apart after V is trimmed by 5 bases and J by 0 bases. Taken from cysteine to phenylalanine, the CDR3 has 18 residues. Just the 54-base CDR3 DNA is kept, in frame starting at base 1.